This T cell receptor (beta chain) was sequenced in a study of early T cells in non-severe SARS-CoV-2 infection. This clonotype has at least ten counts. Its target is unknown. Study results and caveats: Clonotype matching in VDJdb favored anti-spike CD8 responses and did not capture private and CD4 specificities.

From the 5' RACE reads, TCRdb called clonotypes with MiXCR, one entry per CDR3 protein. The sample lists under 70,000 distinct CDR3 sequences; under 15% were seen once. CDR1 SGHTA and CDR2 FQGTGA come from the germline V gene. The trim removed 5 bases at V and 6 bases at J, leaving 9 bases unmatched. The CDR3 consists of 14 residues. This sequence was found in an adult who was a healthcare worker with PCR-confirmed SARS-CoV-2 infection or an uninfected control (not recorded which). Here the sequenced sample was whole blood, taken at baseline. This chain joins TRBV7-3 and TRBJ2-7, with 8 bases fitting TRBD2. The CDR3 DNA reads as TGTGCCAGCAGCCGCGGGGGGCCCGCGGCCGAGCAGTACTTC. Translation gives CASSRGGPAAEQYF.